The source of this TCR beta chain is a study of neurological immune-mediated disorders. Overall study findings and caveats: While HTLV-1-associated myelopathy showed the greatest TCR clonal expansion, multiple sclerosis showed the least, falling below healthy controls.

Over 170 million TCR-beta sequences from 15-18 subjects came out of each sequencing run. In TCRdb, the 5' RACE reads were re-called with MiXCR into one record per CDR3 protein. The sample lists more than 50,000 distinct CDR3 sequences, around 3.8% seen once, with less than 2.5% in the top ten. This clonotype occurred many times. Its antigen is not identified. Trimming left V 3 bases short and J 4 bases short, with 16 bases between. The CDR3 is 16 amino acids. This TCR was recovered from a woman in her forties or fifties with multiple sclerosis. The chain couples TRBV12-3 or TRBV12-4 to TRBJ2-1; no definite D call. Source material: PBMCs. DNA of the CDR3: TGTGCCAGCAGTTTGGATTTCACGAAGACTTACAATGAGCAGTTCTTC. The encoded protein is CASSLDFTKTYNEQFF.